A selection of T cell receptor beta chains follows, all from one sample in a study of blood T cell repertoires in COVID-19. Produced via immunoSEQ multiplex PCR; TCRdb's table is partial and in-frame only. The table shows a few hundred thousand clones, with 80% occurring only once. The sequenced sample consisted of PBMCs or T cells enriched from blood (not recorded which). All receptors come from a woman aged 40 to 50 with acute COVID-19. Each CDR3 is given with its conserved first and last residue. A D gene is named only where the DNA matches it firmly. Some rows have no size entry. The others give once, few or many, or a class for an expanded clone.

size	D	V	J	CDR3	DNA
-	TRBD1	TRBV4-1	TRBJ2-7	CASSQGTGGNEQYF	TGCGCCAGCAGCCAAGGGACAGGGGGCAACGAGCAGTACTTC
-	TRBD1	TRBV7-6	TRBJ1-1	CASSLPGQASQAFF	TGTGCCAGCAGCTTACCCGGACAGGCTTCGCAAGCTTTCTTT
-	-	TRBV10-3	TRBJ1-2	CAISDLNLGGYTF	TGTGCCATCAGTGACTTAAACCTCGGGGGCTACACCTTC
-	TRBD1	TRBV6-5	TRBJ2-5	CASSRGTVEETQYF	TGTGCCAGCAGTCGTGGGACAGTGGAAGAGACCCAGTACTTC
-	TRBD1	TRBV28	TRBJ2-7	CASSFSDRAYEQYF	TGTGCCAGCAGTTTCTCCGACAGGGCCTACGAGCAGTACTTC
-	TRBD2	TRBV27	TRBJ2-7	CASSLIAGGQYEQYF	TGTGCCAGCAGTTTAATCGCGGGGGGCCAATACGAGCAGTACTTC
once	-	TRBV10-3	TRBJ1-5	CAISPGGYQPQHF	TGTGCCATCAGTCCAGGAGGTTATCAGCCCCAGCATTTT
few	-	TRBV7-6	TRBJ1-5	CASSLREGLNQPQHF	TGTGCCAGCAGCTTAAGGGAGGGACTCAATCAGCCCCAGCATTTT
-	TRBD2	TRBV29-1	TRBJ2-1	CSVSSAGGGNEQFF	TGCAGCGTGAGCTCGGCGGGAGGGGGTAATGAGCAGTTCTTC
-	TRBD1	TRBV6-4	TRBJ2-2	CASSVEGATGELFF	TGTGCCAGCAGTGTTGAGGGGGCGACCGGGGAGCTGTTTTTT
once	TRBD1	TRBV9	TRBJ2-1	CASSVVQGDYNEQFF	TGTGCCAGCAGCGTAGTCCAGGGGGACTACAATGAGCAGTTCTTC
-	TRBD1	TRBV7-2	TRBJ1-2	CASSPTGGQGYGYTF	TGTGCCAGCAGCCCGACAGGGGGACAGGGTTATGGCTACACCTTC
-	-	TRBV7-2	TRBJ2-7	CASSLGVGGYEQYF	TGTGCCAGCAGCTTAGGCGTAGGAGGGTACGAGCAGTACTTC
-	-	TRBV11-1	TRBJ1-3	CASSFQGNTIYF	TGTGCCAGCAGCTTTCAAGGAAACACCATATATTTT
few	-	TRBV25-1	TRBJ2-7	CASSAKGDVNEQYF	TGTGCCAGCAGTGCAAAGGGGGACGTAAACGAGCAGTACTTC
once	-	TRBV9	TRBJ1-4	CASSATGMNEKLFF	TGTGCCAGCAGCGCCACAGGGATGAATGAAAAACTGTTTTTT
-	-	TRBV5-4	TRBJ1-1	CASSLKQVTEAFF	TGTGCCAGCAGCCTTAAACAGGTCACTGAAGCTTTCTTT
few	TRBD1	TRBV2	TRBJ1-5	CASSGEGQALGYQPQHF	TGTGCCAGCAGTGGTGAGGGACAGGCCCTAGGGTATCAGCCCCAGCATTTT
-	TRBD2	TRBV19	TRBJ2-1	CASTLERGRHNEQFF	TGTGCCAGTACCCTTGAGCGGGGGAGACACAATGAGCAGTTCTTC
-	-	TRBV12-3/TRBV12-4	TRBJ2-5	CASSLQSPETQYF	TGTGCCAGCAGTTTACAGTCCCCGGAGACCCAGTACTTC
-	TRBD1	TRBV7-8	TRBJ1-5	CASTATGTRPQHF	TGTGCCAGCACCGCGACAGGGACTCGGCCCCAGCATTTT
-	-	TRBV11-2	TRBJ1-1	CASSPRTETEAFF	TGTGCCAGCAGCCCCAGGACAGAGACTGAAGCTTTCTTT
-	TRBD1	TRBV5-1	TRBJ1-2	CASSFRQGASGRGYTF	TGCGCCAGCAGCTTCCGACAGGGTGCCTCGGGTCGTGGCTACACCTTC
-	TRBD2	TRBV27	TRBJ2-1	CASIAREGRYNEQFF	TGTGCCAGCATAGCGCGGGAGGGAAGATACAATGAGCAGTTCTTC
-	-	TRBV12-2	TRBJ2-7	CASRLPTGQGAYEQYF	TGTGCAAGTCGCTTGCCCACCGGGCAGGGGGCCTACGAGCAGTACTTC
-	-	TRBV21-1	TRBJ2-3	CASSKTVGGQADTQYF	TGTGCCAGCAGCAAAACGGTGGGGGGGCAGGCAGATACGCAGTATTTT
-	TRBD1	TRBV29-1	TRBJ2-1	CSVEVTFGTAYNEQFF	TGCAGCGTTGAAGTCACTTTTGGGACAGCCTACAATGAGCAGTTCTTC
-	-	TRBV14	TRBJ1-6	CASSQARVAPLHF	TGTGCCAGCAGCCAAGCCAGGGTGGCACCCCTCCACTTT